The T cell receptor beta chain described here comes from a study of shared clonotypes between healthy human individuals. Study in general: Three CD4 naive, three CD4 memory, two CD8 naive and one CD8 memory plate were used per donor.

General study results and limits: A handful of donors held around 5% of naive CD4 clonotypes in common. A generally larger estimated richness was seen in naive subsets than in memory subsets. Measured sharing among donors was expected to vary with sequencing depth.

Generated by immunoSEQ multiplex PCR, the TCRdb table keeps only in-frame clones and is missing some. Among about 2.1 million clones, 93% were seen once, and the ten largest hold about 1.6%. This clone was detected once. The antigen is unknown. Naivety among CD8 cells was defined by CD45RO negativity and positive CCR7 selection, thereby excluding terminally differentiated effector memory CD45RA+ cells. This CDR3 is 15 amino acids long. Trimming took off 3 bases at V and 3 bases at J, with 12 bases between the two ends. CDR1 is MDHEN, CDR2 SYDVKM, per germline. J is TRBJ1-5 and V is TRBV28; D unresolved. The clonotype was recovered from a man aged 18 to 29 in good health. Some clones in this sample may be carry-over from other donors' samples. The sequenced sample consisted of naive CD8+ T cells from PBMCs. CDR3 region: CASSFIWSNNQPQHF. In DNA form, the CDR3 reads TGTGCCAGCAGTTTCATATGGAGTAACAATCAGCCCCAGCATTTT.